This entry is about one T cell receptor (beta chain). Antigen specificity is unknown. The sample originates from a study of T cell responses to AZD1222 COVID-19 vaccine. Some clones are missing from TCRdb's copy, which holds only in-frame ones; the method was immunoSEQ multiplex PCR. Seen here are approximately 180,000 clones, approximately 86% observed once, and the top ten hold 7.7%. Overall study findings and caveats: Elevations in Spike-specific TCR breadth and depth followed administration of two AZD1222 doses.

This CDR3 comprises 13 residues. Trimming at V came to 3 bases and at J to 10 bases, leaving 2 bases not matched to a gene. Germline values: CDR1 LGHDT, CDR2 YNNKEL (reference sequence). This TCR came from an adult in good health. V gene TRBV3-1 (or the pseudogene TRBV3-2) combines with J gene TRBJ1-4; 10 bases line up with TRBD1. The specimen was peripheral blood, collected on day 0 of AZD1222 vaccination. The CDR3 here is CASSQDRGAKLFF. The CDR3 DNA reads TGTGCCAGCAGCCAGGACAGGGGGGCAAAACTGTTTTTT.